This TCR beta chain was retrieved from a study of blood T cell repertoires in COVID-19. Germline-derived CDR1 and CDR2 are MNHEY and SMNVEV (reference sequence). V was shortened by 0 bases and J by 3 bases, with 11 bases between the two germline ends. The CDR3 is made up of 15 amino acids. In the authors' workflow: Using reference gene primer amplification, nucleated cell counts were estimated. Profiling relied on immunoSEQ multiplex PCR, and the TCRdb table lists in-frame clones only, not all of them. The D gene and trimming were derived from the DNA, and the V and J assignments and clone size from that table. The table has under 150,000 clones, roughly 84% seen once. Donors were grouped by their self-reported clinical history.

The chain carries TRBV27 and TRBJ1-1; D uncertain. The clonotype was recovered from a man between 50 and 59 years old in a cohort exposed to, infected with or recovered from COVID-19 (not recorded which). The specimen sequenced was PBMCs or T cells enriched from blood (not recorded which). CDR3 DNA: TGTGCCAGCAGTTTATCGAAGGCGGGTTACACTGAAGCTTTCTTT. It encodes CASSLSKAGYTEAFF.